This T cell receptor (beta chain) was retrieved from a study of PD-1 blockade in classical Hodgkin lymphoma. Whole-study results and caveats: Complete responders' diversity at baseline resembled that of newly diagnosed patients. Repertoire difference causes, possibly disease activity or prior therapy, remain undefined. Nivolumab starters within 1 year of ASCT were excluded. Reported baseline diversity: healthy donors highest, relapsed/refractory patients lowest.

Method: immunoSEQ multiplex PCR; TCRdb's copy keeps in-frame clones and lacks some. Among about 94,000 clones listed, nearly 90% were seen once. Every patient relapsed after autologous stem cell transplantation, and brentuximab vedotin exposure varied. The germline CDR1 and CDR2 sequences are LNHDA and SQIVND (reference sequence). V was clipped by 4 bases and J by 0 bases, with 7 bases between them. This CDR3 has 14 residues. As for this clone: Its specificity is not known.

The chain recombines TRBV19 with TRBJ1-5; no reliable D call. Sequenced material: peripheral blood mononuclear cells (PBMCs), taken before the second cycle of nivolumab. The source of this sequence is a human donor with classical Hodgkin lymphoma. The CDR3 nucleotides read TGTGCCAGTAGTAACATCTATAGCAATCAGCCCCAGCATTTT. This translates into CASSNIYSNQPQHF.